These 27 T cell receptor beta chains were all obtained from the same sample, sequenced in a study of blood T cell repertoires in COVID-19. The assay was immunoSEQ multiplex PCR, and TCRdb's table has in-frame clones only and misses some. The table includes some 150,000 clones, about four fifths detected once. The material sequenced was peripheral blood. The receptors were gathered from a woman between 70 and 85 years old with acute or convalescent COVID-19.

The chain joins TRBV7-9 to TRBJ1-6, with TRBD1 identical over 7 bases. Trimming took 5 bases from V and 10 from J; bases not matched to a gene: 8. The CDR3 runs 14 residues. Looked up from germline, CDR1 is SEHNR and CDR2 is FQNEAQ (reference sequence). CDR3 coding DNA: TGTGCCAGCAGCCGCGGGGACAGATTCTCACCCCTCCACTTT. This sequence encodes CASSRGDRFSPLHF.

This rearrangement joins TRBV30 to TRBJ2-5; 9 nucleotides match TRBD1. V dropped 6 bases and J dropped 5; count of bases not matched to a gene: 13. Germline V CDR1 and CDR2: GTSNPN, SVGIG (reference sequence). This CDR3 has 15 amino acids. CDR3 protein: CACDAGQGRWETQYF. Written as DNA, the CDR3 is TGTGCCTGCGACGCGGGACAGGGAAGATGGGAGACCCAGTACTTC.

V is TRBV6-2 or TRBV6-3 and J is TRBJ2-7; 7 bases agree with TRBD1. V shed 1 base, J shed 5 bases, and the junction held 5 bases outside the gene matches. The CDR3 consists of 14 residues. Germline V lookup: CDR1 MNHEY, CDR2 SVGEGT. The chain's CDR3 is CASSYFRGRNEQYF. The DNA of the CDR3 is TGTGCCAGCAGTTACTTTAGGGGGCGCAACGAGCAGTACTTC.

The V call is TRBV9, the J call TRBJ1-1; 9 bases are shared with TRBD1. CDR3 length equals 16 residues. Germline lookup yields CDR1 SGDLS and CDR2 YYNGEE. Unmatched junction bases numbered 12, after V lost 3 bases and J lost 6 bases. This CDR3 reads CASSARGGGQGSEAFF. CDR3 bases: TGTGCCAGCAGCGCGAGGGGTGGGGGACAGGGCTCTGAAGCTTTCTTT.

A single count supports this clone. The J gene is TRBJ2-1, the V gene TRBV28, with TRBD2 identical over 7 bases. The CDR3 loop spans 14 amino acids. Germline lookup yields CDR1 MDHEN and CDR2 SYDVKM. Germline trimming cut 4 bases from V and 5 bases from J; bases unmatched to any gene: 5. The chain's CDR3 is CASSSPGTNNEQFF. The CDR3 DNA reads TGTGCCAGCAGTTCCCCCGGGACTAACAATGAGCAGTTCTTC.

The rearrangement uses TRBV2 and TRBJ1-1; D is possibly TRBD1 (5 bases). Germline V gives CDR1 SNHLY, CDR2 FYNNEI. This CDR3 is 12 amino acids long. The V end was cut by 8 bases, the J end by 3 bases, with 10 bases between. CDR3 coding DNA: TGTGCCAGCTCGGACATCTACACTGAAGCTTTCTTT. Protein: CASSDIYTEAFF.

V and J are TRBV5-4 and TRBJ2-7; 7 nucleotides match TRBD1. CDR3 length: 13 amino acids. V gave up 1 base and J gave up 2 bases; unmatched junction bases: 0. Germline values: CDR1 SGHNT, CDR2 YYREEE (reference sequence). CDR3 nucleotides: TGTGCCAGCAGCTTGACAGGGGCCTACGAGCAGTACTTC. Amino acids: CASSLTGAYEQYF. Variable domain in full (rest from reference TRBV5-4 and TRBJ2-7): ETGVTQSPTHLIKTRGQQVTLRCSSQSGHNTVSWYQQALGQGPQFIFQYYREEENGRGNFPPRFSGLQFPNYSSELNVNALELDDSALYLCASSLTGAYEQYFGPGTRLTVT.

The chain recombines TRBV5-1 with TRBJ1-1; tentatively, D is TRBD1 (5 bases). The V gene lost 5 bases and the J gene lost 4 bases, with 18 bases spanning the gap. The CDR3 spans 15 residues. The germline V gene has CDR1 SGHRS and CDR2 YFSETQ. CDR3 sequence: CASSLQLGGGTEAFF. In nucleotides, the CDR3 is TGCGCCAGCAGTCTCCAACTTGGCGGGGGCACTGAAGCTTTCTTT.

This rearrangement joins TRBV6-6 to TRBJ1-5; D unresolved. In germline, CDR1 is MNHNY, CDR2 SVGAGI (reference sequence). V was pared by 6 bases and J by 7 bases, with 7 bases between. The CDR3 loop spans 11 amino acids. CDR3 nucleotides: TGTGCCAGCAGAGGAGGCCAGCCCCAGCATTTT. Protein product: CASRGGQPQHF.

This chain joins TRBV18 and TRBJ1-2; D uncertain. The CDR3 extends over 13 amino acids. The germline CDR1 and CDR2 sequences are KGHSH and LQKENI. Trimming took 3 bases from V and 9 from J, leaving 14 bases between them. DNA of the CDR3: TGTGCCAGCTCACCCGTCACAGAAGCCAGCTACACCTTC. Its translation is CASSPVTEASYTF.

The rearrangement uses TRBV7-9 and TRBJ2-7; D unclear. The length of the CDR3 is 13 residues. Looked up from germline, CDR1 is SEHNR and CDR2 is FQNEAQ (reference sequence). Trimming took 2 bases from V and 0 from J, leaving 5 bases between them. The CDR3 here is CASSLTPSYEQYF. In DNA, the CDR3 is TGTGCCAGCAGCTTAACACCCTCCTACGAGCAGTACTTC.

The chain links TRBV6-4 to TRBJ1-2, with D unresolved. The CDR3 runs 14 residues. The V end lost 0 bases, the J end lost 5 bases, and 10 bases lay between the germline ends. Germline-derived CDR1 and CDR2 are MRHNA and SNTAGT. CDR3 residues: CASSDSTTGYGYTF. In DNA, the CDR3 is TGTGCCAGCAGTGACTCGACTACCGGGTATGGCTACACCTTC.

This clone was counted only a few times. This chain links TRBV28 with TRBJ1-2; D ambiguous. This CDR3 has 11 residues. Germline CDR1 MDHEN, CDR2 SYDVKM. Trimming removed 6 bases from V and 4 bases from J, with 6 bases in between. The DNA of the CDR3 is TGTGCCAGCAGGGAGGGCTATGGCTACACCTTC. Translation gives CASREGYGYTF.

The rearrangement links TRBV9 to TRBJ1-1; 10 nucleotides match TRBD1. The CDR3 loop spans 17 amino acids. Germline V gene lookup returns CDR1 SGDLS and CDR2 YYNGEE. V was clipped by 4 bases and J by 4 bases; unmatched bases: 13. The chain's CDR3 is CASSSTGGAGGGTEAFF. The DNA of the CDR3 is TGTGCCAGCAGCTCGACAGGGGGCGCGGGAGGCGGCACTGAAGCTTTCTTT.

The chain links TRBV5-1 to TRBJ2-4; 7 bases are a match to TRBD2. Trimming cost V 0 bases and J 6 bases; bases outside gene matches: 9. Germline V gene data show CDR1 as SGHRS and CDR2 as YFSETQ. This CDR3 contains 16 residues. The CDR3, as DNA: TGCGCCAGCAGCTTGGCCGCTACCGGGACTACAAACATTCAGTACTTC. As protein: CASSLAATGTTNIQYF.

The chain recombines TRBV6-5 with TRBJ1-5, with TRBD1 matching over 7 bases. V gave up 2 bases and J gave up 6 bases; unmatched junction bases: 4. The germline V gene has CDR1 MNHEY and CDR2 SVGAGI. The CDR3 has 14 residues. The CDR3 DNA sequence: TGTGCCAGCAGTTACCGACAGGGTGGTCAGCCCCAGCATTTT. It translates to CASSYRQGGQPQHF.

The V and J genes are TRBV6-5 and TRBJ1-2, with D possibly matching TRBD1 (5 bases). The germline gives CDR1 MNHEY, CDR2 SVGAGI. This CDR3 region has 15 residues. Deletions cut 5 bases from V and 2 bases from J, with 15 bases between. The CDR3 here is CASSRDSLLNYGYTF. CDR3 sequence (DNA): TGTGCCAGCAGTCGAGACAGTCTTTTAAACTATGGCTACACCTTC.

V and J are TRBV5-5 and TRBJ2-7, with a possible D match to TRBD2 (6 bases). Germline V gene data show CDR1 as SGHKS and CDR2 as YYEKEE (reference sequence). This CDR3 is 14 amino acids long. V was trimmed by 0 bases and J by 2 bases, leaving 9 bases between them. CDR3 bases: TGTGCCAGCAGCTTGGATCTAGCGCCCTACGAGCAGTACTTC. This encodes CASSLDLAPYEQYF.

The DNA for the CDR3 is TGTGCCAGCAACGGACTAGCGGGGGGCGGGGAGCTGTTTTTT. It codes for CASNGLAGGGELFF. The J gene is TRBJ2-2, the V gene TRBV7-2, with 14 bases identical to TRBD2. The CDR3 length is 14 residues. The trim removed 7 bases at V and 7 bases at J, leaving 2 bases unmatched. The germline V gene encodes CDR1 SGHTA and CDR2 FQGNSA.

CDR3 in DNA: TGTGCCAGCAGCTCGTTACAGCAGAACACTGAAGCTTTCTTT. Protein sequence: CASSSLQQNTEAFF. This chain links TRBV9 with TRBJ1-1; D is unclear. CDR1 is SGDLS and CDR2 is YYNGEE in the germline V gene. This CDR3 is built from 14 residues. V was shortened by 4 bases and J by 1 base, with 11 bases between the two germline ends.

The chain couples TRBV14 to TRBJ2-7; D not certain. Per the germline V gene, CDR1 is SGHDN and CDR2 is FVKESK. V was trimmed by 0 bases and J by 7 bases, leaving 13 bases between them. The CDR3 is made up of 14 amino acids. CDR3 sequence (DNA): TGTGCCAGCAGCCAAGATTTCACAGCCCCTGAGCAGTACTTC. Translation gives CASSQDFTAPEQYF. The variable domain in full, completed from reference TRBV14 and TRBJ2-7, reads EAGVTQFPSHSVIEKGQTVTLRCDPISGHDNLYWYRRVMGKEIKFLLHFVKESKQDESGMPNNRFLAERTGGTYSTLKVQPAELEDSGVYFCASSQDFTAPEQYFGPGTRLTVT.

The chain employs TRBV3-1 (or the pseudogene TRBV3-2) and TRBJ1-1; D is undetermined. The CDR3 has 15 residues. V lost 0 bases, J lost 5 bases, and 13 bases lay in between. CDR1 LGHDT and CDR2 YNNKEL come from the germline V gene (reference sequence). DNA of the CDR3: TGTGCCAGCAGCCAAGAAACTCTCAGAGGAACTGAAGCTTTCTTT. As protein: CASSQETLRGTEAFF.

The chain has TRBV15 and TRBJ1-4; D gene ambiguous. Trimming removed 0 bases from V and 3 bases from J, with 17 bases in between. Germline CDR1 reads LNHNV; CDR2 reads YYDKDF (reference sequence). The CDR3 extends over 18 amino acids. The CDR3 here is CATSRENRMTDSNEKLFF. The CDR3 DNA reads as TGTGCCACCAGCAGAGAAAATCGAATGACGGACTCTAATGAAAAACTGTTTTTT.

The chain recombines TRBV3-1 (or the pseudogene TRBV3-2) with TRBJ2-3, with 13 positions matching TRBD2. The germline CDR1 and CDR2 sequences are LGHDT and YNNKEL (reference sequence). This CDR3 is built from 17 residues. After removal of 4 bases from V and 3 bases from J, the junction contained 7 bases not matched to a gene. Here the CDR3 DNA reads TGTGCCAGCAGCCCACTTCGGACTAGCGGGGGAACAGATACGCAGTATTTT. Its protein product is CASSPLRTSGGTDTQYF.

This clone was detected once. The V gene is TRBV29-1, the J gene TRBJ2-1; 7 bases align to TRBD1. This CDR3 is built from 13 residues. Germline V gene lookup returns CDR1 SQVTM and CDR2 ANQGSEA. Trimming at V came to 6 bases and at J to 3 bases, leaving 5 bases not matched to a gene. The CDR3 here is CSVRGQNYNEQFF. As DNA, the CDR3 is TGCAGCGTCAGGGGACAGAACTACAATGAGCAGTTCTTC.

The J gene is TRBJ1-5, the V gene TRBV30, with D uncertain. This CDR3 spans 13 amino acids. V lost 4 bases and J 7 bases, leaving 14 bases between the germline ends. From germline, CDR1 is GTSNPN and CDR2 SVGIG (reference sequence). The CDR3: CAWNSGGQQPQHF. In DNA form, the CDR3 reads TGTGCCTGGAACTCAGGTGGTCAGCAGCCCCAGCATTTT. The full variable domain, with the rest looked up from reference TRBV30 and TRBJ1-5, is SQTIHQWPATLVQPVGSPLSLECTVEGTSNPNLYWYRQAAGRGLQLLFYSVGIGQISSEVPQNLSASRPQDRQFILSSKKLLLSDSGFYLCAWNSGGQQPQHFGDGTRLSIL.

The chain is built from TRBV5-1 and TRBJ1-2, with 9 bases aligning to TRBD1. Germline CDR1 and CDR2: SGHRS and YFSETQ. V lost 4 bases and J lost 6; bases outside the gene matches: 10. This CDR3 is 15 amino acids long. The DNA for the CDR3 is TGCGCCAGCAGCGAGAATCTAGGGACAGGGAATGGCTACACCTTC. Translation gives CASSENLGTGNGYTF.